This T cell receptor (beta chain) was observed in a study of Graves' ophthalmopathy and Graves' hyperthyroidism. General observations from the study: Detection in blood was also observed for most expanded thyroid clonotypes above 0.001 frequency. A model built from 13 signatures distinguished ophthalmopathy from stable hyperthyroidism with around 91% sensitivity and about 81% specificity.

This CDR3 comprises 14 residues. Trimming cost V 1 base and J 5 bases, with 6 bases left between them. From germline, CDR1 is SNHLY and CDR2 FYNNEI. Amplifying from RNA transcripts, the study obtained TCR beta CDR3 regions. A first-round RT-PCR used HTBI primers, followed by a second-round multiplex PCR. TCRdb itself ran the multiplex PCR reads through MiXCR, one entry per CDR3 protein. The repertoire has 600,000 to 700,000 distinct CDR3 sequences, approximately 39% of them found once; the top ten carry over 2.5%. As to this clonotype: The antigen is not known. A read error may explain this, as a much larger clone is one base away.

This TCR was recovered from an adult man with Graves' ophthalmopathy. The rearrangement joins TRBV2 to TRBJ1-6; the D is unclear. Material for sequencing was peripheral blood. Here the CDR3 DNA reads TGTGCCAGCAGTGAAGGACCCAATAATTCACCCCTCCACTTT. Its protein is CASSEGPNNSPLHF.